Below are 8 T cell receptor beta chains sequenced from a single sample in a study of memory CD4+ T cells and cytomegalovirus serostatus. Single viable CD3+CD4+CD8-CD45RO+ cells were sorted as the memory CD4+ T cells. The protocol was immunoSEQ multiplex PCR, while the TCRdb copy is restricted to in-frame clones and leaves out a portion. The repertoire includes approximately 92,000 clones, 75% to 85% of them detected once, and about 3.5% sits in the top ten. The specimen sequenced was memory CD4+ T cells from blood. Receptor source: an adult in good health and CMV-seropositive.

The table lists this clone with a few counts. The chain couples TRBV5-6 to TRBJ2-3; D could derive from TRBD1 or TRBD2 (5 bases each). The CDR3 has 14 residues. Germline loops: CDR1 SGHDT, CDR2 YYEEEE. Trimming removed 2 bases at V and 0 bases at J, with 7 bases between. Here the CDR3 reads CASSFGGSTDTQYF. CDR3 nucleotides: TGTGCCAGCAGCTTTGGGGGAAGCACAGATACGCAGTATTTT.

This clone was counted between two and nine times. The chain links TRBV7-9 to TRBJ1-1, with D perhaps TRBD1 (5 bases). The germline V and J ends were trimmed by 7 bases and 5 bases, with 17 bases remaining between them. Germline V gene data show CDR1 as SEHNR and CDR2 as FQNEAQ (reference sequence). This CDR3 has 14 residues. CDR3 loop: CASTRRGVKTEAFF. The CDR3 DNA reads as TGTGCCAGCACCCGACGAGGGGTAAAGACTGAAGCTTTCTTT.

On this clone: A read error may produce the germline difference seen at one junction end. The chain carries TRBV11-3 and TRBJ2-7; unclear D gene. Looked up from germline, CDR1 is SGHNT and CDR2 is YENEEA. This CDR3 comprises 17 residues. CDR3 in DNA: TGTGCCAGCAGCCCCTTAGGCGGTCTGGACCGACTCTTTTTGGTCTTCTTC. It translates to CASSPLGGLDRLFLVFF.

In its sample, this clone was seen a few times. The genes are TRBV28 and TRBJ2-7, with 13 bases lining up with TRBD2. Germline V gene lookup returns CDR1 MDHEN and CDR2 SYDVKM. The CDR3 length is 14 residues. V lost 6 bases and J lost 7; bases outside the gene matches: 6. The CDR3 is CASRGTSGRDEQYF. The CDR3, as DNA: TGTGCCAGCAGGGGAACTAGCGGGAGGGATGAGCAGTACTTC.

The chain combines TRBV7-2 with TRBJ1-1; D gene uncertain. The germline gives CDR1 SGHTA, CDR2 FQGNSA. This CDR3 contains 12 residues. V dropped 1 base and J dropped 7 bases, with 7 bases sitting between them. The CDR3 is CASSLEVFEAFF. The DNA for the CDR3 is TGTGCCAGCAGCTTAGAGGTGTTTGAAGCTTTCTTT.

This rearrangement joins TRBV19 to TRBJ2-7; TRBD1 matches 7 bases. The CDR3 runs 14 residues. V shed 5 bases and J 1 base; nucleotides not matched to a gene: 5. Germline V lookup: CDR1 LNHDA, CDR2 SQIVND (reference sequence). The CDR3 DNA reads as TGTGCCAGTAGTCCCGGGACAGAGTCCTACGAGCAGTACTTC. It specifies CASSPGTESYEQYF.

This chain's CDR3 is CASSRDRWDEKLFF. Written as DNA, the CDR3 is TGTGCCAGCAGCAGGGACAGGTGGGATGAAAAACTGTTTTTT. V usage is TRBV7-8 and J usage is TRBJ1-4; 8 bases are shared with TRBD1. CDR3 size: 14 residues. The V gene end was trimmed by 5 bases and the J gene end by 6 bases; junction bases not matched to a gene: 5. Germline CDR1 SGHVS, CDR2 FQNEAQ.

This clone has more than one count but fewer than ten. The V and J genes are TRBV4-2 and TRBJ2-7; 7 bases align to TRBD1. V was pared by 3 bases and J by 5 bases, with 7 bases of the junction left unmatched. The CDR3 length is 14 residues. CDR1 and CDR2 (germline): LGHNA, YNFKEQ. CDR3 sequence (DNA): TGTGCCAGCAGCCAGGGTGACAGGGCTGACGAGCAGTACTTC. It translates to CASSQGDRADEQYF.